The present entry profiles one T cell receptor (beta chain) with its context. It has no known antigen specificity. The input lacks base qualities; no much larger clone sits a single base away. From the germline V gene, CDR1 is MGHRA and CDR2 is YSYEKL. Deletion took 1 base off V and 8 bases off J, with a span of 11 bases between the germline ends. The CDR3 contains 14 residues, cysteine and phenylalanine counted. The sequence is cut down to CDR3 DNA, 42 bases in frame from base 1. The immunoSEQ Assay, a bias-controlled multiplex PCR, was used to amplify TCRbeta CDR3 regions from genomic DNA. The authors' pipeline ran thus. The number of nucleated cells in each sample was estimated from the amplification of reference gene primers within the assay. To quantify the absolute abundance of each unique TCRbeta CDR3 rearrangement, sequence reads were collapsed and filtered. For each sample, productive Simpson clonality was calculated as the square root of Simpson's diversity index across productive rearrangements. TCRdb stores this immuneACCESS table with in-frame sequences only. Part of the clones is absent; in the studies checked, under half of the shortfall reflects unresolved V genes, and no reason is known for the rest. The V and J calls and the clone size are those of that table, but D and trimming were determined from the DNA. This sample holds some 250,000 clones; 70% to 90% were observed only once. The ten most abundant clones make up 0.95% to 1% of the sample.

The sample is drawn from a study of blood T cell repertoires in COVID-19 (dated by TCRdb to the early 2020s). For context, the study as a whole: The collaborator samples originated in the United States, Italy and Spain and spanned the acute and convalescent phases of COVID-19. The prospective study material was composed of cDNA or gDNA derived from T cells, B-cell-depleted T cells, or PBMCs. Deeply sampled blood TCRbeta repertoires from subjects exposed to, actively infected with, or recovered from COVID-19 were included in the dataset. The repertoires were released in a freely available public database meant as a resource for research on the immune response to SARS-CoV-2. Samples were obtained from the ongoing ImmuneRACE study (first 160 participants) and from some 1,300 subjects provided by 6 global collaborators. Nearly every sample came with metadata listing a de-identified subject ID, COVID-19 status, age in years and sex. Where available, HLA class I and class II types were taken from metadata supplied by the sample provider and were not determined by assay-based typing. Study-wide findings and limitations: Clinical and demographic metadata were provided uncurated, with the amount varying by source and participant.

Samples from volunteer blood donors who had recovered from COVID-19 were contributed by a second Seattle source. The collaborating institutions used their own protocols to collect whole blood in K2EDTA tubes. For TCRbeta analysis, collaborators shipped samples as frozen whole blood, isolated PBMCs, or DNA extracted from either of those sample types. This TCR came from a woman aged 40 to 50 who had recovered from COVID-19. Sequencing was performed on peripheral blood. The chain uses TRBV4-1 and TRBJ1-4, with the D gene too uncertain to name. The nucleotide sequence is TGCGCCAGCAGCCAAGTAGTGGTTTTGGAAAAACTGTTTTTT. The translation is CASSQVVVLEKLFF.